This entry lists 28 T cell receptor beta chains sequenced from one sample in a study of T cells of healthy individuals. TCRdb re-derived calls from the 5' RACE reads in MiXCR, one entry per CDR3 protein. The sample yields about 63,000 distinct CDR3 sequences, about 17% seen once. These receptors were obtained from a human donor in good health.

This clonotype was seen at least ten times. The rearrangement uses TRBV5-1 and TRBJ2-7, with TRBD2 identical over 13 bases. The CDR3 length is 16 residues. V was pared by 4 bases and J by 5 bases, with 9 bases of the junction left unmatched. Per germline, CDR1 SGHRS and CDR2 YFSETQ. Here the CDR3 DNA reads TGCGCCAGCAGCACACATACCGGGACTAGCGGGAACGAGCAGTACTTC. It encodes CASSTHTGTSGNEQYF. The full variable domain, completed using reference TRBV5-1 and TRBJ2-7, is KAGVTQTPRYLIKTRGQQVTLSCSPISGHRSVSWYQQTPGQGLQFLFEYFSETQRNKGNFPGRFSGRQFSNSRSEMNVSTLELGDSALYLCASSTHTGTSGNEQYFGPGTRLTVT.

This clonotype was detected only a few times. The genes are TRBV24-1 and TRBJ2-5; a weak D match, TRBD1 (6 bases). Looked up from germline, CDR1 is KGHDR and CDR2 is SFDVKD. V was clipped by 3 bases and J by 1 base, with 14 bases between them. The CDR3 is 16 amino acids. The CDR3 sequence is CATSDPRRDIQETQYF. CDR3 DNA: TGTGCCACCAGTGATCCCCGCAGGGACATCCAAGAGACCCAGTACTTC.

This CDR3 is CASSSLLKLHEQYF. The CDR3 DNA follows: TGTGCCAGCAGTTCCCTTCTCAAGCTTCACGAGCAGTACTTC. The V call is TRBV28, the J call TRBJ2-7; D not certain. The CDR3 is 14 amino acids. CDR1 is MDHEN, CDR2 SYDVKM, per germline. V gave up 4 bases and J gave up 5 bases, with 15 bases separating them.

This clonotype appeared a few times. The V and J genes are TRBV20-1 and TRBJ2-3; TRBD2 agrees at 7 bases. V gave up 1 base and J gave up 1 base; unmatched junction bases: 5. Germline CDR1 DFQATT, CDR2 SNEGSKA (reference sequence). The CDR3 covers 15 residues. In DNA, the CDR3 is TGCAGTGCTAGAGTGGCTAGCGGCCGCACAGATACGCAGTATTTT. It specifies CSARVASGRTDTQYF.

This clonotype was detected only a few times. The chain couples TRBV7-2 to TRBJ2-1, with 15 bases matching TRBD2. The CDR3 is 14 residues long. Looked up from germline, CDR1 is SGHTA and CDR2 is FQGNSA. J lost 7 bases, V lost 5 bases, and 0 bases had no gene match. CDR3 bases: TGTGCCAGCAGCGGGACTAGCGGGAGGAATGAGCAGTTCTTC. It codes for CASSGTSGRNEQFF. Full variable domain (rest looked up from reference TRBV7-2 and TRBJ2-1): GAGVSQSPSNKVTEKGKDVELRCDPISGHTALYWYRQSLGQGLEFLIYFQGNSAPDKSGLPSDRFSAERTGGSVSTLTIQRTQQEDSAVYLCASSGTSGRNEQFFGPGTRLTVL.

This clonotype is classed as medium-sized. The chain couples TRBV5-1 to TRBJ1-6; D possibly corresponds to TRBD1 (5 bases). The germline V gene encodes CDR1 SGHRS and CDR2 YFSETQ. The CDR3 is 15 amino acids. V was cut by 2 bases and J by 9 bases, with 15 bases left in between. As DNA, the CDR3 is TGCGCCAGCAGCTTCGGGGGTGAGATGGGTTCACCCCTCCACTTT. It codes for CASSFGGEMGSPLHF.

The V call is TRBV5-1, the J call TRBJ2-5; D might be TRBD1 (5 bases). The V end was cut by 0 bases, the J end by 2 bases, with 17 bases between. CDR1 is SGHRS and CDR2 is YFSETQ in the germline V gene. This CDR3 region has 17 residues. This chain's CDR3 is CASSLGRGSEIQETQYF. CDR3 nucleotide sequence: TGCGCCAGCAGCTTGGGAAGGGGCAGTGAGATTCAAGAGACCCAGTACTTC.

This clonotype is medium-sized by share. The V and J genes are TRBV7-3 and TRBJ2-3; D gene uncertain. Germline loops: CDR1 SGHTA, CDR2 FQGTGA. V gave up 3 bases and J gave up 4 bases, with 14 bases separating them. The CDR3 spans 15 residues. In DNA, the CDR3 is TGTGCCAGCAGCTTTAATTCGGGTCCGGCAGATACGCAGTATTTT. Translation: CASSFNSGPADTQYF. The whole variable domain, remainder taken from reference TRBV7-3 and TRBJ2-3, is GAGVSQTPSNKVTEKGKYVELRCDPISGHTALYWYRQSLGQGPEFLIYFQGTGAADDSGLPNDRFFAVRPEGSVSTLKIQRTERGDSAVYLCASSFNSGPADTQYFGPGTRLTVL.

This clonotype was counted ten times or more. V is TRBV7-3 and J is TRBJ2-3; 11 bases agree with TRBD2. Per the germline V gene, CDR1 is SGHTA and CDR2 is FQGTGA. The CDR3 sequence is 15 residues long. V shed 8 bases, J shed 3 bases, and the junction held 7 bases outside the gene matches. The CDR3 loop is CASLPTSGSTDTQYF. DNA of the CDR3: TGTGCCAGCCTACCCACTAGCGGGAGTACAGATACGCAGTATTTT.

This clonotype ranks as medium-sized. The genes are TRBV20-1 and TRBJ2-1, with 10 bases identical to TRBD2. V shed 0 bases and J 5 bases; nucleotides not matched to a gene: 7. CDR1 and CDR2 (germline): DFQATT, SNEGSKA (reference sequence). The CDR3 covers 16 residues. CDR3 sequence (DNA): TGCAGTGCTAGAGACCCGCGGACTAGCGGTGACAATGAGCAGTTCTTC. It translates to CSARDPRTSGDNEQFF.

The chain combines TRBV9 with TRBJ1-1, with a weak D call TRBD1 (6 bases). Per germline, CDR1 SGDLS and CDR2 YYNGEE. The CDR3 is 15 residues long. The germline V and J ends were trimmed by 4 bases and 3 bases, with 16 bases remaining between them. The CDR3 nucleotides read TGTGCCAGCAGCCCCAGAACAGGGCGGGACACTGAAGCTTTCTTT. It yields the protein CASSPRTGRDTEAFF.

V and J are TRBV4-1 and TRBJ2-3; perhaps D is TRBD1 or TRBD2 (6 bases each). This CDR3 is built from 16 residues. Trimming pared 0 bases from V and 0 bases from J, leaving 10 bases between. Germline V gene data show CDR1 as MGHRA and CDR2 as YSYEKL. The CDR3, as DNA: TGCGCCAGCAGCCAAGATCGGGGGCCTAGCACAGATACGCAGTATTTT. Translation: CASSQDRGPSTDTQYF.

Ten or more counts support this clonotype. This chain links TRBV30 with TRBJ1-3; D call uncertain. This CDR3 region has 13 residues. Trimming took off 2 bases at V and 3 bases at J, with 8 bases between the two ends. Germline CDR1 and CDR2: GTSNPN and SVGIG (reference sequence). CDR3 bases: TGTGCCTGGAGTATGGTGAATGGAAACACCATATATTTT. Translating it yields CAWSMVNGNTIYF.

The rearrangement uses TRBV20-1 and TRBJ2-1; the D gene is possibly TRBD2 (6 bases). There are 14 residues in the CDR3. V was clipped by 5 bases and J by 3 bases, with 14 bases between them. Germline values: CDR1 DFQATT, CDR2 SNEGSKA (reference sequence). In DNA, the CDR3 is TGCAGTGCTTCCCATACTAGCCGCTACAATGAGCAGTTCTTC. Translated: CSASHTSRYNEQFF.

This clonotype was found many times. The chain links TRBV20-1 to TRBJ1-6; D unclear. Germline loops: CDR1 DFQATT, CDR2 SNEGSKA (reference sequence). Trimming stripped 1 base from V and 9 bases from J, with 7 bases between. The CDR3 contains 12 residues. CDR3 bases: TGCAGTGCTAGAGGAGGAGCTTCACCCCTCCACTTT. Residues: CSARGGASPLHF.

V is TRBV2 and J is TRBJ1-1; tentative D call: TRBD1 (5 bases). The CDR3 runs to 15 residues. The V end was cut by 5 bases, the J end by 0 bases, with 13 bases between. CDR1 and CDR2 from the germline V gene are SNHLY and FYNNEI. CDR3 sequence (DNA): TGTGCCAGCAGTAGGGTCAGGGAATTGAACACTGAAGCTTTCTTT. Its translation is CASSRVRELNTEAFF.

This clonotype was recorded many times. This chain links TRBV5-1 with TRBJ2-2; D gene ambiguous. From germline, CDR1 is SGHRS and CDR2 YFSETQ. V lost 7 bases and J lost 4, with 14 bases in between. The CDR3 has 14 residues. This CDR3 reads CASVGQSTTGELFF. In DNA, the CDR3 is TGCGCCAGCGTAGGCCAAAGCACCACCGGGGAGCTGTTTTTT. The full variable domain, in which reference TRBV5-1 and TRBJ2-2 provide the parts outside the CDR3, is KAGVTQTPRYLIKTRGQQVTLSCSPISGHRSVSWYQQTPGQGLQFLFEYFSETQRNKGNFPGRFSGRQFSNSRSEMNVSTLELGDSALYLCASVGQSTTGELFFGEGSRLTVL.

The chain combines TRBV5-6 with TRBJ2-5; D not resolved. Germline loops: CDR1 SGHDT, CDR2 YYEEEE. This CDR3 spans 12 amino acids. Trimming pared 1 base from V and 2 bases from J, leaving 3 bases between. The CDR3 here is CASSLFQETQYF. For the CDR3, the DNA is TGTGCCAGCAGCTTGTTTCAAGAGACCCAGTACTTC.

This clonotype appeared a few times. This sequence joins TRBV27 and TRBJ2-4; 11 bases fit TRBD1. This CDR3 is 14 amino acids long. Germline V gene lookup returns CDR1 MNHEY and CDR2 SMNVEV (reference sequence). Unmatched junction bases numbered 4, after V lost 6 bases and J lost 6 bases. CDR3 protein: CASSRTGGGNIQYF. CDR3 in DNA: TGTGCCAGCAGCCGGACAGGGGGCGGAAACATTCAGTACTTC.

This clonotype came up many times. This chain joins TRBV28 and TRBJ2-6; TRBD1 matches at 8 bases. This CDR3 spans 17 amino acids. Trimming removed 11 bases from V and 1 base from J; junction bases left unmatched: 13. The V gene's germline CDR1 is MDHEN and CDR2 SYDVKM. The CDR3 loop reads CAVPPPGQASGANVLTF. CDR3 bases: TGTGCCGTACCTCCTCCGGGACAGGCTTCTGGGGCCAACGTCCTGACTTTC.

This clonotype has at least ten counts. The rearrangement uses TRBV7-9 and TRBJ2-1; 7 nucleotides agree with TRBD2. The CDR3 consists of 16 residues. Germline loops: CDR1 SEHNR, CDR2 FQNEAQ (reference sequence). With 4 bases clipped from V and 10 bases from J, the junction kept 16 bases outside the gene matches. CDR3 nucleotide sequence: TGTGCCAGCAGCTCTGGGGATAGCGGGTTCGGTGAGGAGCAGTTCTTC. This translates into CASSSGDSGFGEEQFF. Full variable domain (outside the CDR3, taken from reference TRBV7-9 and TRBJ2-1): DTGVSQNPRHKITKRGQNVTFRCDPISEHNRLYWYRQTLGQGPEFLTYFQNEAQLEKSRLLSDRFSAERPKGSFSTLEIQRTEQGDSAMYLCASSSGDSGFGEEQFFGPGTRLTVL.

The sample holds a few counts of this clonotype. The V gene is TRBV12-3 or TRBV12-4, the J gene TRBJ1-1; no clear D gene. The CDR3 is made up of 14 amino acids. Trimming left V 5 bases short and J 0 bases short, with 10 bases between. This chain's CDR3 is CASSLRTLNTEAFF. The CDR3 bases are TGTGCCAGCAGTCTCCGGACCCTGAACACTGAAGCTTTCTTT.

This clonotype was seen a handful of times. The genes are TRBV6-5 and TRBJ2-1, with no clear D. This CDR3 is 13 amino acids long. V shed 6 bases and J shed 12 bases, with 18 bases lying between them. The germline gives CDR1 MNHEY, CDR2 SVGAGI. The DNA for the CDR3 is TGTGCCAGCAGACCAGATAGGCCCGGCGCGCAGTTCTTC. Its protein product is CASRPDRPGAQFF.

This clonotype has at least ten counts. The V call is TRBV7-2, the J call TRBJ2-5; 7 bases line up with TRBD1. Germline CDR1 is SGHTA and CDR2 is FQGNSA. With V trimmed by 3 bases and J by 2 bases, 3 bases remained unmatched. CDR3 length: 14 residues. In DNA, the CDR3 is TGTGCCAGCAGCTTGACAGGGAGTCAAGAGACCCAGTACTTC. Its translation: CASSLTGSQETQYF.

This clonotype was observed a few times. The rearrangement joins TRBV7-3 to TRBJ2-5; no definite D call. This CDR3 is 13 amino acids long. CDR1 and CDR2 from the germline V gene are SGHTA and FQGTGA. Trimming removed 0 bases at V and 3 bases at J, with 5 bases between. In DNA form, the CDR3 reads TGTGCCAGCAGCTTAACTACTGAAGAGACCCAGTACTTC. Its translation: CASSLTTEETQYF.

At least ten counts were recorded for this clonotype. The J gene is TRBJ2-2, the V gene TRBV29-1, with 7 nucleotides matching TRBD2. CDR1 SQVTM and CDR2 ANQGSEA come from the germline V gene. The CDR3 loop spans 15 amino acids. Losses at the gene ends were 2 bases for V and 6 bases for J; bases not matched to a gene: 9. The CDR3 DNA reads TGCAGCGTTGAATGCCATGGGGGGGGGTCCGGGGAGCTGTTTTTT. This codes for CSVECHGGGSGELFF.

There are a few counts of this clonotype. The chain recombines TRBV20-1 with TRBJ2-3; perhaps TRBD2 as D (6 bases). Germline values: CDR1 DFQATT, CDR2 SNEGSKA (reference sequence). The CDR3 covers 14 residues. V lost 2 bases and J 2 bases, leaving 11 bases between the germline ends. The CDR3 loop reads CSARMAGNTDTQYF. DNA of the CDR3: TGCAGTGCTAGAATGGCGGGGAACACAGATACGCAGTATTTT.

The V gene is TRBV20-1, the J gene TRBJ2-3; D not certain. The ends were cut back, 6 bases at V and 1 base at J, with 14 bases in the middle. CDR3 length: 14 amino acids. CDR1 is DFQATT, CDR2 SNEGSKA, per germline (reference sequence). The CDR3 coding sequence is TGCAGTGCAGTACCGAGCTCAGGCACAGATACGCAGTATTTT. Translating it yields CSAVPSSGTDTQYF.